Each of the 21 T cell receptor beta chains below was sequenced from the same sample in a study of T cells in Graves' hyperthyroidism and ophthalmopathy (dated by TCRdb to between 2018 and 2021). Receptors were amplified or captured by multiplex PCR. The run used an Illumina HiSeq 2000. The TCR beta CDR3 regions were amplified from RNA transcripts. The first round of RT-PCR for the TCR CDR3 was performed with the HTBI primer set and the Qiagen OneStep RT-PCR kit. Using fastp at Q25 and MiXCR, TCRdb reprocessed the public reads and kept productive beta chains. Every entry covers one CDR3 protein and lists the most common genes and DNA from its rows. For this sample there are almost 600,000 distinct CDR3 sequences; over 11% appear just once. The ten largest account for about 5.8% of the sample. Sequenced: blood. The receptors were gathered from a young woman with Graves' hyperthyroidism that later progressed to Graves' ophthalmopathy.

This clonotype was seen repeatedly, ten times or more. The V and J genes are TRBV7-9 and TRBJ1-5, with D unclear. This CDR3 contains 14 residues. Trimming took off 5 bases at V and 6 bases at J, with 14 bases between the two ends. In germline, CDR1 is SEHNR, CDR2 FQNEAQ (reference sequence). CDR3 protein: CASSPDGYGQPQHF. CDR3 sequence (DNA): TGTGCCAGCAGCCCGGACGGGTACGGTCAGCCCCAGCATTTT.

This chain uses TRBV12-3 or TRBV12-4 with TRBJ1-2; tentative D call: TRBD1 (6 bases). The CDR3 is 14 amino acids. V dropped 6 bases and J dropped 1 base, with 12 bases sitting between them. The CDR3 sequence is CASSRGGDNYGYTF. CDR3 coding DNA: TGTGCCAGCAGCAGAGGGGGGGATAACTATGGCTACACCTTC.

This clonotype was seen repeatedly, ten times or more. This chain links TRBV19 with TRBJ2-3, with no clear D. Germline CDR1 LNHDA, CDR2 SQIVND (reference sequence). The CDR3 is made up of 15 amino acids. The V end lost 2 bases, the J end lost 2 bases, and 11 bases lay between the germline ends. The CDR3 region is CASSIRGSFTDTQYF. In DNA, the CDR3 is TGTGCCAGTAGTATACGTGGCTCCTTCACAGATACGCAGTATTTT.

The chain employs TRBV4-2 and TRBJ1-5; 11 bases agree with TRBD1. Germline V gene lookup returns CDR1 LGHNA and CDR2 YNFKEQ. The V gene end was trimmed by 4 bases and the J gene end by 0 bases; junction bases not matched to a gene: 11. The CDR3 runs to 19 residues. The CDR3 reads CASSRDPGQGDYSNQPQHF. Here the CDR3 DNA reads TGTGCCAGCAGCCGCGATCCGGGACAGGGGGATTATAGCAATCAGCCCCAGCATTTT.

This clonotype was counted at least ten times. The chain joins TRBV6-1 to TRBJ2-2, with TRBD2 matching over 7 bases. CDR3 length: 13 residues. With 3 bases clipped from V and 8 bases from J, the junction kept 3 bases outside the gene matches. Germline CDR1 MNHNS, CDR2 SASEGT. The CDR3 bases are TGTGCCAGCAGTGAGCGGGAGTGGGGGGAGCTGTTTTTT. This gives the protein CASSEREWGELFF.

This clonotype came up a few times. The chain is built from TRBV20-1 and TRBJ2-5; tentatively, D is TRBD2 (6 bases). With 6 bases removed from V and 2 bases from J, the gap between germline ends came to 19 bases. The length of the CDR3 is 15 residues. Germline values: CDR1 DFQATT, CDR2 SNEGSKA (reference sequence). CDR3 in amino acids: CSAGRLGQGQETQYF. The CDR3 DNA follows: TGCAGTGCCGGACGACTAGGGCAGGGACAAGAGACCCAGTACTTC.

V gene TRBV20-1 combines with J gene TRBJ2-3; D is ambiguous. Trimming removed 1 base at V and 6 bases at J, with 5 bases between. The CDR3 contains 11 residues. Germline loops: CDR1 DFQATT, CDR2 SNEGSKA (reference sequence). For the CDR3, the DNA is TGCAGTGCTAGAGCTCTGGATACGCAGTATTTT. This gives the protein CSARALDTQYF.

The CDR3 coding sequence is TGCAGTGCCACCACCCCACCGGGATCCCGCTCTAACTATGGCTACACCTTC. As protein: CSATTPPGSRSNYGYTF. The J gene is TRBJ1-2, the V gene TRBV20-1; D is unclear. Germline V gene lookup returns CDR1 DFQATT and CDR2 SNEGSKA (reference sequence). Trimming cost V 6 bases and J 0 bases, with 23 bases left between them. The CDR3 covers 17 residues.

The rearrangement joins TRBV10-3 to TRBJ2-7, with D hard to call. V lost 4 bases and J 2 bases, leaving 6 bases between the germline ends. The CDR3 is 12 amino acids. Looked up from germline, CDR1 is ENHRY and CDR2 is SYGVKD. Here the CDR3 reads CAISGATYEQYF. DNA for the CDR3: TGTGCCATCAGTGGAGCAACCTACGAGCAGTACTTC.

This clonotype was detected many times. The V gene is TRBV7-6, the J gene TRBJ2-2; D may be TRBD2 (6 bases). V lost 1 base to trimming and J lost 0 bases, with 9 bases between them. The CDR3 runs to 16 residues. Looked up from germline, CDR1 is SGHVS and CDR2 is FNYEAQ. CDR3 protein: CASSLEAGTNTGELFF. In DNA, the CDR3 is TGTGCCAGCAGCTTAGAGGCGGGAACGAACACCGGGGAGCTGTTTTTT.

The chain has TRBV7-2 and TRBJ1-2; D possibly corresponds to TRBD1 (5 bases). This CDR3 comprises 15 residues. V dropped 3 bases and J dropped 8 bases, with 19 bases sitting between them. Germline CDR1 and CDR2: SGHTA and FQGNSA. The CDR3 here is CASSLGESLWRGYTF. The CDR3 nucleotides are TGTGCCAGCAGCTTGGGGGAGAGCCTGTGGAGGGGCTACACCTTC.

Only a few counts were recorded for this clonotype. CDR3 sequence reads: CASSGGTASSYNEQFF. CDR3 coding DNA: TGCGCCAGCAGCGGGGGGACAGCTAGCTCCTACAATGAGCAGTTCTTC. The chain uses TRBV4-1 and TRBJ2-1; a weak D match, TRBD1 (7 bases). This CDR3 is 16 amino acids long. Germline CDR1 reads MGHRA; CDR2 reads YSYEKL. V lost 5 bases and J lost 0, with 14 bases in between.

Ten or more counts support this clonotype. The CDR3 DNA reads as TGTGCCAGCAGCCTAGAAACAGGAGGCTATGGCTACACCTTC. Its protein is CASSLETGGYGYTF. The genes are TRBV4-2 and TRBJ1-2; the D gene is possibly TRBD1 (5 bases). From germline, CDR1 is LGHNA and CDR2 YNFKEQ. Trimming stripped 4 bases from V and 4 bases from J, with 13 bases between. The CDR3 contains 14 residues.

This clonotype showed up just a few times. The V gene is TRBV7-6, the J gene TRBJ2-1; 8 bases are a match to TRBD2. With 2 bases clipped from V and 8 bases from J, the junction kept 8 bases outside the gene matches. The CDR3 loop spans 15 amino acids. Germline V gene data show CDR1 as SGHVS and CDR2 as FNYEAQ. The chain's CDR3 is CASSLIAGNRDEQFF. CDR3 nucleotide sequence: TGTGCCAGCAGCTTAATAGCGGGAAACCGGGATGAGCAGTTCTTC.

This clonotype was counted at least ten times. The chain uses TRBV7-2 and TRBJ2-7; D is undetermined. The CDR3 extends over 14 amino acids. Trimming stripped 4 bases from V and 5 bases from J, with 15 bases between. CDR1 and CDR2 (germline): SGHTA, FQGNSA. CDR3 sequence: CASSSTRSTHEQYF. The CDR3 DNA reads as TGTGCCAGCAGCTCCACAAGGAGTACCCACGAGCAGTACTTC.

This clonotype has ten or more counts. The gene calls are TRBV7-9 and TRBJ2-3; 8 positions agree with TRBD2. The V gene end was trimmed by 3 bases and the J gene end by 3 bases; junction bases not matched to a gene: 8. The germline V gene encodes CDR1 SEHNR and CDR2 FQNEAQ (reference sequence). The CDR3 loop spans 16 amino acids. The CDR3 sequence is CASSFWKAGGTDTQYF. In nucleotides, the CDR3 is TGTGCCAGCAGCTTCTGGAAGGCGGGAGGTACAGATACGCAGTATTTT.

There are a few counts of this clonotype. This chain connects TRBV12-5 to TRBJ2-3; D is perhaps TRBD1 (7 bases). The CDR3 length is 14 residues. V lost 5 bases to trimming and J lost 3 bases, with 12 bases between them. Germline lookup yields CDR1 LGHNT and CDR2 FRNRAP. The CDR3: CASGQQGTTDTQYF. The CDR3 DNA sequence: TGTGCTAGTGGTCAACAGGGGACTACAGATACGCAGTATTTT.

This chain uses TRBV30 with TRBJ2-3; TRBD1 agrees at 7 bases. The trim removed 2 bases at V and 2 bases at J, leaving 4 bases unmatched. Germline CDR1 is GTSNPN and CDR2 is SVGIG (reference sequence). CDR3 length: 14 amino acids. CDR3: CAWSPGQNTDTQYF. The CDR3 region has the DNA TGTGCCTGGAGTCCGGGACAGAACACAGATACGCAGTATTTT.

There are a few counts of this clonotype. V is TRBV20-1 and J is TRBJ1-5; D unresolved. This CDR3 contains 14 residues. The germline gives CDR1 DFQATT, CDR2 SNEGSKA (reference sequence). V lost 4 bases, J lost 7 bases, and 17 bases lay in between. CDR3 bases: TGCAGTGCTATAGCGGCAGAGGAGAGGCAGCCCCAGCATTTT. This encodes CSAIAAEERQPQHF.

The gene calls are TRBV7-8 and TRBJ2-1; possibly TRBD1 for D (6 bases). CDR1 is SGHVS, CDR2 FQNEAQ, per germline. This CDR3 contains 16 residues. V lost 5 bases to trimming and J lost 0 bases, with 14 bases between them. The CDR3 sequence: CASSRGHPSSYNEQFF. As DNA, the CDR3 is TGTGCCAGCAGCCGGGGACACCCGAGCTCCTACAATGAGCAGTTCTTC.

This clonotype was seen ten or more times. The CDR3 sequence: CASSRAQGATEAFF. CDR3 coding DNA: TGTGCCAGCAGCCGCGCACAGGGGGCCACTGAAGCTTTCTTT. The chain couples TRBV3-1 to TRBJ1-1; 9 nucleotides line up with TRBD1. The CDR3 runs 14 residues. Germline CDR1 is LGHDT and CDR2 is YNNKEL (reference sequence). With V trimmed by 4 bases and J by 4 bases, 4 bases remained unmatched. The full variable domain, in which reference TRBV3-1 and TRBJ1-1 provide the parts outside the CDR3, is DTAVSQTPKYLVTQMGNDKSIKCEQNLGHDTMYWYKQDSKKFLKIMFSYNNKELIINETVPNRFSPKSPDKAHLNLHINSLELGDSAVYFCASSRAQGATEAFFGQGTRLTVV.